The 26 T cell receptor beta chains in this list originate from one sample, sequenced in a study of PD-1 blockade in classical Hodgkin lymphoma (dated by TCRdb to 2020 to 2021). Reading the label with the study, this specimen's time point is: cycle 2 day 1 (C2D1) of nivolumab. All trial patients had relapsed after autologous stem cell transplantation, with cohorts A, B and C differing in prior brentuximab vedotin exposure. Library generation was performed with the immunoSEQ multiplex PCR assay. The immuneACCESS repertoire file appears here via TCRdb, limited to in-frame rearrangements. These files lack a portion of the clones; in checked studies, under half of the deficit traces to unresolved V genes, and the cause of the others is not known. In this sample the table shows tens of thousands of clones, around 71% of which occur a single time. The ten largest account for about 3.3% of the sample. The sequences come from peripheral blood mononuclear cells (PBMCs), collected before the second cycle of nivolumab. Receptor source: a human donor with classical Hodgkin lymphoma.

The rearrangement links TRBV7-2 to TRBJ2-3, with D tentatively TRBD1 or TRBD2 (6 bases each). The CDR3 runs 15 residues. Per the germline V gene, CDR1 is SGHTA and CDR2 is FQGNSA. The ends were cut back, 4 bases at V and 3 bases at J, with 14 bases in the middle. Here the CDR3 reads CASSSGAGRTDTQYF. CDR3 sequence (DNA): TGTGCCAGCAGCTCGGGGGCGGGGAGGACAGATACGCAGTATTTT.

The chain uses TRBV7-9 and TRBJ1-4; D not resolved. The CDR3 spans 11 residues. Germline V gene lookup returns CDR1 SEHNR and CDR2 FQNEAQ (reference sequence). V was pared by 3 bases and J by 7 bases, with 3 bases between. The CDR3 sequence: CASSFGEKLFF. The CDR3 DNA reads as TGTGCCAGCAGCTTTGGTGAAAAACTGTTTTTT.

This clone is medium-sized in the sample. The V call is TRBV5-1, the J call TRBJ1-1; no firm D call. The CDR3 is 16 residues long. The germline V and J ends were trimmed by 4 bases and 0 bases, with 16 bases remaining between them. CDR1 is SGHRS and CDR2 is YFSETQ in the germline V gene. The CDR3 loop is CASSPTGRTLNTEAFF. The DNA of the CDR3 is TGCGCCAGCAGCCCGACCGGGAGAACCTTGAACACTGAAGCTTTCTTT.

This clone was observed a handful of times. The chain is built from TRBV14 and TRBJ2-1; D call uncertain. CDR1 is SGHDN and CDR2 is FVKESK in the germline V gene. The length of the CDR3 is 15 residues. V was trimmed by 4 bases and J by 0 bases, leaving 10 bases between them. CDR3 nucleotides: TGTGCCAGCAGCCTCGACCCGAGCTCCTACAATGAGCAGTTCTTC. This translates into CASSLDPSSYNEQFF.

The chain joins TRBV11-2 to TRBJ1-1; 9 bases are a match to TRBD1. The junction had 11 bases not matched to a gene; V was cut back by 4 bases and J by 5 bases. The CDR3 loop spans 16 amino acids. Germline-derived CDR1 and CDR2 are SGHAT and FQNNGV. The CDR3 is CASSYGTGFAVTEAFF. The CDR3 DNA sequence: TGTGCCAGCAGCTACGGGACAGGGTTCGCGGTGACTGAAGCTTTCTTT.

V is TRBV18 and J is TRBJ1-2; D ambiguous. V was cut by 0 bases and J by 7 bases, with 21 bases left in between. CDR1 and CDR2 from the germline V gene are KGHSH and LQKENI. The CDR3 loop spans 17 amino acids. The CDR3 nucleotides are TGTGCCAGCTCACCACCCGGGCAGGCGCATCCCCTGGTTGGCTACACCTTC. Its protein is CASSPPGQAHPLVGYTF.

The rearrangement links TRBV7-9 to TRBJ1-4; no clear D. V was clipped by 5 bases and J by 0 bases, with 19 bases between them. Germline V lookup: CDR1 SEHNR, CDR2 FQNEAQ (reference sequence). The CDR3 sequence is 18 residues long. The CDR3 sequence is CASSPSLGSESTNEKLFF. In DNA form, the CDR3 reads TGTGCCAGCAGCCCGAGCCTGGGGAGCGAGTCAACTAATGAAAAACTGTTTTTT.

CDR3: CASSIRGTDEQYF. The CDR3 DNA is TGTGCCAGTAGTATAAGGGGGACAGATGAGCAGTACTTC. J is TRBJ2-7 and V is TRBV19; the match to TRBD1 covers 7 bases. V shed 2 bases, J shed 7 bases, and the junction held 5 bases outside the gene matches. This CDR3 has 13 amino acids. Looked up from germline, CDR1 is LNHDA and CDR2 is SQIVND (reference sequence).

The chain joins TRBV27 to TRBJ2-3; 8 nucleotides align to TRBD2. The V segment lost 2 bases and the J segment 9 bases; nucleotides outside the gene matches: 10. Per the germline V gene, CDR1 is MNHEY and CDR2 is SMNVEV (reference sequence). The CDR3 is 15 residues long. CDR3 protein: CASSLKAGATLTQYF. The CDR3 DNA is TGTGCCAGCAGTTTAAAAGCGGGGGCAACCCTAACGCAGTATTTT.

This clone was counted a few times. J is TRBJ2-1 and V is TRBV15, with 8 bases identical to TRBD1. Per germline, CDR1 LNHNV and CDR2 YYDKDF (reference sequence). The CDR3 sequence is 16 residues long. The ends lost 4 bases at V and 4 bases at J; junction bases unmatched: 9. The CDR3 region is CATSMGFGTGYNEQFF. CDR3 bases: TGTGCCACCAGCATGGGATTCGGGACAGGTTACAATGAGCAGTTCTTC. Variable domain in full (rest from reference TRBV15 and TRBJ2-1): DAMVIQNPRYQVTQFGKPVTLSCSQTLNHNVMYWYQQKSSQAPKLLFHYYDKDFNNEADTPDNFQSRRPNTSFCFLDIRSPGLGDTAMYLCATSMGFGTGYNEQFFGPGTRLTVL.

Details on this clone: At one boundary the junction diverges from the germline segment, which might be a read error. The J gene is TRBJ2-1, the V gene TRBV19; unclear D gene. This CDR3 contains 15 residues. Germline assignment: CDR1 LNHDA and CDR2 SQIVND (reference sequence). CDR3 sequence: CASSMGGTSFNEQFF. CDR3 coding DNA: TGTGCCAGTAGTATGGGTGGCACCTCCTTCAATGAGCAGTTCTTC.

This clone showed up just once. The chain carries TRBV5-1 and TRBJ2-2; 7 bases fit TRBD2. There are 17 residues in the CDR3. Germline trimming cut 4 bases from V and 4 bases from J; bases unmatched to any gene: 13. Per the germline V gene, CDR1 is SGHRS and CDR2 is YFSETQ. The CDR3 region has the DNA TGCGCCAGCAGCCGCCTAGGACTAGGGGAGGGCACCGGGGAGCTGTTTTTT. Its translation is CASSRLGLGEGTGELFF.

The chain uses TRBV30 and TRBJ2-3, with D unresolved. The CDR3 totals 12 residues. Per germline, CDR1 GTSNPN and CDR2 SVGIG (reference sequence). The germline V and J ends were trimmed by 3 bases and 0 bases, with 4 bases remaining between them. The CDR3 region has the DNA TGTGCCTGGAGCCCCAGCACAGATACGCAGTATTTT. It yields the protein CAWSPSTDTQYF.

The J gene is TRBJ2-7, the V gene TRBV7-9; TRBD2 might be the D (6 bases). V was clipped by 5 bases and J by 3 bases, with 11 bases between them. CDR1 and CDR2 from the germline V gene are SEHNR and FQNEAQ (reference sequence). The CDR3 length is 13 residues. The CDR3 here is CASSRDSIYEQYF. The CDR3 DNA follows: TGTGCCAGCAGCCGGGACTCGATCTACGAGCAGTACTTC.

The chain combines TRBV7-3 with TRBJ1-5, with no clear D. In germline, CDR1 is SGHTA, CDR2 FQGTGA. The CDR3 contains 13 residues. V was clipped by 2 bases and J by 3 bases, with 5 bases between them. The DNA of the CDR3 is TGTGCCAGCAGCTTAGCGGTCAATCAGCCCCAGCATTTT. It yields the protein CASSLAVNQPQHF. Filled out from reference TRBV7-3 and TRBJ1-5, the complete variable domain reads GAGVSQTPSNKVTEKGKYVELRCDPISGHTALYWYRQSLGQGPEFLIYFQGTGAADDSGLPNDRFFAVRPEGSVSTLKIQRTERGDSAVYLCASSLAVNQPQHFGDGTRLSIL.

The rearrangement links TRBV10-2 to TRBJ1-6; unclear D gene. This CDR3 has 15 residues. V dropped 10 bases and J dropped 5 bases, with 18 bases sitting between them. CDR1 is WSHSY and CDR2 is SAAADI in the germline V gene. The CDR3: CATQTGLSHNSPLHF. The CDR3 DNA follows: TGCGCCACCCAAACTGGGCTTTCGCATAATTCACCCCTCCACTTT.

The chain employs TRBV7-9 and TRBJ2-7, with 8 bases identical to TRBD2. The V segment lost 6 bases and the J segment 5 bases; nucleotides outside the gene matches: 6. CDR3 size: 13 residues. The V gene's germline CDR1 is SEHNR and CDR2 FQNEAQ (reference sequence). The CDR3 region is CASRPTSGNEQYF. The CDR3 region has the DNA TGTGCCAGCAGACCCACTAGCGGAAACGAGCAGTACTTC.

The chain uses TRBV7-9 and TRBJ1-2; D is unclear. Per germline, CDR1 SEHNR and CDR2 FQNEAQ (reference sequence). Deletions cut 0 bases from V and 6 bases from J, with 11 bases between. There are 14 residues in the CDR3. CDR3 sequence (DNA): TGTGCCAGCAGCTTAGCAGGGTGGAAAGATGGCTACACCTTC. This codes for CASSLAGWKDGYTF.

This rearrangement joins TRBV27 to TRBJ1-6; D is ambiguous. Trimming shortened V by 3 bases and J by 7 bases, and 10 bases separated the two germline ends. Germline-derived CDR1 and CDR2 are MNHEY and SMNVEV (reference sequence). The CDR3 totals 14 residues. In DNA, the CDR3 is TGTGCCAGCAGTTTGCGCACACTGAATTCACCCCTCCACTTT. Its translation: CASSLRTLNSPLHF.

The chain links TRBV20-1 to TRBJ2-1, with unresolved D. V was pared by 3 bases and J by 8 bases, with 8 bases between. CDR1 and CDR2 from the germline V gene are DFQATT and SNEGSKA (reference sequence). The CDR3 has 11 amino acids. The CDR3 sequence is CSARGVYEQFF. The DNA of the CDR3 is TGCAGTGCTAGGGGCGTTTATGAGCAGTTCTTC.

The CDR3 loop is CASSQDSEGYTQYF. The DNA of the CDR3 is TGCGCCAGCAGCCAAGATAGTGAGGGTTATACGCAGTATTTT. The chain combines TRBV4-1 with TRBJ2-3, with D maybe TRBD2 (5 bases). The CDR3 loop spans 14 amino acids. Germline CDR1 reads MGHRA; CDR2 reads YSYEKL. The V and J ends lost 0 bases and 7 bases respectively, with 11 bases between them.

The V call is TRBV28, the J call TRBJ1-1; D is undetermined. CDR1 and CDR2 from the germline V gene are MDHEN and SYDVKM. The length of the CDR3 is 12 residues. The V end was cut by 1 base, the J end by 7 bases, with 7 bases between. The CDR3 DNA reads as TGTGCCAGCAGTTTATCTTGGGATGAAGCTTTCTTT. As protein: CASSLSWDEAFF.

In its sample, this clone was seen a few times. DNA for the CDR3: TGTGCCTGGAGTCTGGGAGGTGAAGCTTTCTTT. Translated, it gives CAWSLGGEAFF. V usage is TRBV30 and J usage is TRBJ1-1; D is unresolved. With 2 bases removed from V and 7 bases from J, the gap between germline ends came to 8 bases. The germline V gene has CDR1 GTSNPN and CDR2 SVGIG (reference sequence). The CDR3 is 11 amino acids.

This clone came up a few times. The J gene is TRBJ2-1, the V gene TRBV6-5, with TRBD2 matching 8 bases. Unmatched junction bases numbered 13, after V lost 6 bases and J lost 9 bases. Germline loops: CDR1 MNHEY, CDR2 SVGAGI. The CDR3 has 15 residues. CDR3 in DNA: TGTGCCAGCAGCCTCACCGGGACTAGTCTGAGTGAGCAGTTCTTC. It codes for CASSLTGTSLSEQFF.

The chain combines TRBV7-9 with TRBJ2-7; D might be TRBD1 or TRBD2, each matching 6 bases. V was clipped by 5 bases and J by 0 bases, with 20 bases between them. The CDR3 extends over 17 amino acids. Looked up from germline, CDR1 is SEHNR and CDR2 is FQNEAQ (reference sequence). CDR3 nucleotide sequence: TGTGCCAGCAGCCCCCTCCGGGGGCTGGAGGACTCCTACGAGCAGTACTTC. Residues: CASSPLRGLEDSYEQYF. Combining the CDR3 with reference TRBV7-9 and TRBJ2-7 gives the whole variable domain DTGVSQNPRHKITKRGQNVTFRCDPISEHNRLYWYRQTLGQGPEFLTYFQNEAQLEKSRLLSDRFSAERPKGSFSTLEIQRTEQGDSAMYLCASSPLRGLEDSYEQYFGPGTRLTVT.

This clone has a handful of counts. The chain couples TRBV30 to TRBJ1-1; no clear D. The CDR3 totals 12 residues. V lost 5 bases to trimming and J lost 6 bases, with 13 bases between them. Germline V gene data show CDR1 as GTSNPN and CDR2 as SVGIG (reference sequence). CDR3 coding DNA: TGTGCCTGGGGACCCGCGACCTCTGAAGCTTTCTTT. Its protein product is CAWGPATSEAFF. The full variable domain, its missing parts supplied by reference TRBV30 and TRBJ1-1, is SQTIHQWPATLVQPVGSPLSLECTVEGTSNPNLYWYRQAAGRGLQLLFYSVGIGQISSEVPQNLSASRPQDRQFILSSKKLLLSDSGFYLCAWGPATSEAFFGQGTRLTVV.